These T cell receptor beta chains were read from a single sample in a study of Ad26.COV2.S vaccination and SARS-CoV-2 variants. Profiled with immunoSEQ multiplex PCR; TCRdb holds only in-frame clones, not every one. This sample has some 480,000 clones, with roughly 85% found just once. The specimen was peripheral blood, collected in a trial of Ad26.COV2.S vaccine versus placebo. Source of these receptors: a person between 18 and 65 years old who received the Ad26.COV2.S COVID-19 vaccine or a placebo. CDR3s include the opening cysteine and the closing phenylalanine or tryptophan. A D gene is named only where the DNA matches it firmly. Expanded clones get a size class; other rows say once, few or many, or leave the size out.

size,J,D,V,CDR3,DNA
once,TRBJ2-5,NA,TRBV30,CAWTKAEETQYF,TGTGCCTGGACCAAGGCAGAGGAGACCCAGTACTTC
NA,TRBJ2-5,NA,TRBV19,CASRGGTLETQYF,TGTGCCAGTAGAGGGGGGACCCTAGAGACCCAGTACTTC
NA,TRBJ1-1,NA,TRBV28,CASSPTTGWTEAFF,TGTGCCAGCAGTCCCACGACAGGTTGGACTGAAGCTTTCTTT
NA,TRBJ2-6,TRBD1,TRBV28,CASRETGGFGANVLTF,TGTGCCAGCAGGGAGACAGGGGGCTTCGGGGCCAACGTCCTGACTTTC
NA,TRBJ2-3,NA,TRBV5-1,CASSLGDGSTDTQYF,TGCGCCAGCAGCTTGGGGGACGGAAGCACAGATACGCAGTATTTT
NA,TRBJ2-7,TRBD2,TRBV6-1,CASSVAGGNLAYEQYF,TGTGCCAGCAGTGTAGCGGGAGGGAACTTGGCCTACGAGCAGTACTTC
NA,TRBJ2-7,TRBD2,TRBV18,CASSPNELAEYF,TGTGCCAGCTCACCTAACGAACTAGCGGAGTACTTC
NA,TRBJ2-5,NA,TRBV15,CATSRGRGEETQYF,TGTGCCACCAGCAGAGGGCGGGGTGAGGAGACCCAGTACTTC
NA,TRBJ2-2,NA,TRBV4-3,CASSRVDGELFF,TGCGCCAGCAGCCGGGTGGACGGGGAGCTGTTTTTT
NA,TRBJ2-1,TRBD1,TRBV5-1,CASSQGTGATYNEQFF,TGCGCCAGCAGCCAAGGGACAGGGGCGACCTACAATGAGCAGTTCTTC
NA,TRBJ1-3,NA,TRBV30,CAWSVTGSGNTIYF,TGTGCCTGGAGTGTGACTGGCTCTGGAAACACCATATATTTT
NA,TRBJ1-1,NA,TRBV25-1,CASSEYGTEAFF,TGTGCCAGCAGTGAATATGGCACTGAAGCTTTCTTT
once,TRBJ1-1,TRBD1,TRBV5-6,CASSWGQYTEAFF,TGTGCCAGCAGCTGGGGACAGTACACTGAAGCTTTCTTT
NA,TRBJ2-1,TRBD2,TRBV27,CASSRLAGGLFF,TGTGCCAGCAGCCGTCTGGCGGGAGGTTTGTTCTTC
NA,TRBJ2-2,NA,TRBV30,CAWFSRGRELFF,TGTGCCTGGTTTAGCCGGGGGAGGGAGCTGTTTTTT
NA,TRBJ2-1,NA,TRBV9,CASSSLTRNEQFF,TGTGCCAGCAGCTCATTGACCCGGAATGAGCAGTTCTTC
NA,TRBJ1-3,TRBD1,TRBV16,CASSHPLGQGAGGNTIYF,TGTGCCAGCAGCCACCCGCTGGGACAGGGGGCAGGTGGAAACACCATATATTTT
NA,TRBJ2-3,TRBD2,TRBV14,CASSQDPLAGSYF,TGTGCCAGCAGCCAAGATCCACTAGCGGGATCGTATTTT